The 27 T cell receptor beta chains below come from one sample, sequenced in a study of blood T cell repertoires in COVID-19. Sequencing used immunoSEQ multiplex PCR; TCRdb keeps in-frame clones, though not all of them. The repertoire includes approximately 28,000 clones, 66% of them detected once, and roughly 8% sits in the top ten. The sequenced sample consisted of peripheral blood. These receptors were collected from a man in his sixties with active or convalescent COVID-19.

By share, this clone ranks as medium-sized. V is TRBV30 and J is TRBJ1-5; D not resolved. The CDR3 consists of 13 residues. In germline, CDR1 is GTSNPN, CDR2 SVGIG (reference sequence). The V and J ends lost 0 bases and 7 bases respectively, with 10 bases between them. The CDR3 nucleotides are TGTGCCTGGAGTGTCAGCGTCGGCCAGCCCCAGCATTTT. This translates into CAWSVSVGQPQHF.

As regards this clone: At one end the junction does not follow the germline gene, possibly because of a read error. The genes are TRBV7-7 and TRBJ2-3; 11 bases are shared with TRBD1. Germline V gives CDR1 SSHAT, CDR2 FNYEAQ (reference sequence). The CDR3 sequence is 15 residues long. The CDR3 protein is CASSPGQGVRGTQYF. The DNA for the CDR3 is TGTGCTAGCAGCCCGGGACAGGGGGTGAGAGGTACGCAGTATTTT.

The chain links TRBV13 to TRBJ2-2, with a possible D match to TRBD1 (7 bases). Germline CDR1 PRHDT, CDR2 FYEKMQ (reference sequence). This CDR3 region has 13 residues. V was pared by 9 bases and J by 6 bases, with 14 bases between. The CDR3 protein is CASSVRGAGELFF. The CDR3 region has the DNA TGTGCCAGTTCTGTCAGGGGGGCCGGGGAGCTGTTTTTT.

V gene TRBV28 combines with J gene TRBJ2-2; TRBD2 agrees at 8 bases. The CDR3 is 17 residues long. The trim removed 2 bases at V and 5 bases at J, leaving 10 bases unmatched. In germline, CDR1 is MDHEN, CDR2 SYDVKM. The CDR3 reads CASSLIGASGSTGELFF. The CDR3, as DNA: TGTGCCAGCAGTTTAATTGGAGCCAGCGGGAGTACCGGGGAGCTGTTTTTT.

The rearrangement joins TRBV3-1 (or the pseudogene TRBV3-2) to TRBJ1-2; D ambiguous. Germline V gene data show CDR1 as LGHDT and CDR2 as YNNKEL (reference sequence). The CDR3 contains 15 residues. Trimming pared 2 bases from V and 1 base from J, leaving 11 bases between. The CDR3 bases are TGTGCCAGCAGCCAATACGGGAACAGTAACTATGGCTACACCTTC. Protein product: CASSQYGNSNYGYTF.

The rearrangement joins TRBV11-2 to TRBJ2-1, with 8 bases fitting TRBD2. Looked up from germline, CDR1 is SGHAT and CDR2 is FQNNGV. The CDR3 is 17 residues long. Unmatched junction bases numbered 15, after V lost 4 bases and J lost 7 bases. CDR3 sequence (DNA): TGTGCCAGCAGCTCCGTGATCCGGGCGGGGGGCAATAATGAGCAGTTCTTC. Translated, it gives CASSSVIRAGGNNEQFF.

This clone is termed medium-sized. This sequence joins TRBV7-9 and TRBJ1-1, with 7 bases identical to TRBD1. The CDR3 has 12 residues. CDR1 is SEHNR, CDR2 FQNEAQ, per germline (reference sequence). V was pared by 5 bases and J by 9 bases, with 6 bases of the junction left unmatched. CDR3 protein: CASSQTTGKAFF. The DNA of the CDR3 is TGTGCCAGCAGCCAGACGACAGGGAAAGCTTTCTTT.

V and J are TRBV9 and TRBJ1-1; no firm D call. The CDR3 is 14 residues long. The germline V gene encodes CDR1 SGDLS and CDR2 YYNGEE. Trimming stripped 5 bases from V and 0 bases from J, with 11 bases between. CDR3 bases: TGTGCCAGCAGTCGGCCGGGGATGAACACTGAAGCTTTCTTT. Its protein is CASSRPGMNTEAFF.

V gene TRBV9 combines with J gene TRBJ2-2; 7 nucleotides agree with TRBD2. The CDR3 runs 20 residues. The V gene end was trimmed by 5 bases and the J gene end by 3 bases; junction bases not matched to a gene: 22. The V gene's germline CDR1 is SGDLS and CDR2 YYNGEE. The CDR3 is CASSLTQLSGRGGDTGELFF. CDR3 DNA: TGTGCCAGCAGTCTTACCCAGCTATCAGGGAGGGGAGGCGACACCGGGGAGCTGTTTTTT. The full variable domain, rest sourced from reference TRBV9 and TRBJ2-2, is DSGVTQTPKHLITATGQRVTLRCSPRSGDLSVYWYQQSLDQGLQFLIQYYNGEERAKGNILERFSAQQFPDLHSELNLSSLELGDSALYFCASSLTQLSGRGGDTGELFFGEGSRLTVL.

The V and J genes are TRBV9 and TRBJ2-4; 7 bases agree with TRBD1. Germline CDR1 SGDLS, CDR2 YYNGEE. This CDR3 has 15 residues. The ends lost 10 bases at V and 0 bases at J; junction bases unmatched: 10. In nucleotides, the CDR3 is TGTGCCTCATCCGTAGGGGGCTTAGCCAAAAACATTCAGTACTTC. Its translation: CASSVGGLAKNIQYF.

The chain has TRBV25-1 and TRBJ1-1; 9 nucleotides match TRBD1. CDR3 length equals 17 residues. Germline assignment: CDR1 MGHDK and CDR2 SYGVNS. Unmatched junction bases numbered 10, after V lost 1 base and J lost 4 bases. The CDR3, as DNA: TGTGCCAGCAGTGAATCAGGTGGGGGACAGGGCGGCACTGAAGCTTTCTTT. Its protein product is CASSESGGGQGGTEAFF.

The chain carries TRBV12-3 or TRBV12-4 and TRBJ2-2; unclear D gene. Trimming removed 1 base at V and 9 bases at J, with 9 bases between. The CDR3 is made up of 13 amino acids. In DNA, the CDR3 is TGTGCCAGCAGTTTAGTTATCTTCCGGGAGCTGTTTTTT. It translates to CASSLVIFRELFF.

The CDR3 protein is CASSDRRATQETQYF. CDR3 coding DNA: TGTGCCAGCAGCGATCGGCGGGCGACACAAGAGACCCAGTACTTC. The J gene is TRBJ2-5, the V gene TRBV11-2; tentatively, D is TRBD2 (5 bases). Trimming shortened V by 5 bases and J by 2 bases, and 15 bases separated the two germline ends. The CDR3 length is 15 residues. Germline loops: CDR1 SGHAT, CDR2 FQNNGV. The variable domain in full, completed from reference TRBV11-2 and TRBJ2-5, reads EAGVAQSPRYKIIEKRQSVAFWCNPISGHATLYWYQQILGQGPKLLIQFQNNGVVDDSQLPKDRFSAERLKGVDSTLKIQPAKLEDSAVYLCASSDRRATQETQYFGPGTRLLVL.

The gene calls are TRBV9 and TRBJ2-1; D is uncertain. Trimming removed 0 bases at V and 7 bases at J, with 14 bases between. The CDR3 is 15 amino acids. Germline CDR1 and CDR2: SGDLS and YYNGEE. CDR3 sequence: CASSVAPSTRNEQFF. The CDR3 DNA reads TGTGCCAGCAGCGTAGCCCCTTCCACTCGAAATGAGCAGTTCTTC.

This CDR3 is CASSYTTSGSGEQFF. The DNA for the CDR3 is TGTGCCAGCAGTTACACGACTAGCGGGAGTGGTGAGCAGTTCTTC. The chain is built from TRBV6-6 and TRBJ2-1, with 12 positions matching TRBD2. The V segment lost 2 bases and the J segment 9 bases; nucleotides outside the gene matches: 5. The CDR3 totals 15 residues. Germline V lookup: CDR1 MNHNY, CDR2 SVGAGI (reference sequence).

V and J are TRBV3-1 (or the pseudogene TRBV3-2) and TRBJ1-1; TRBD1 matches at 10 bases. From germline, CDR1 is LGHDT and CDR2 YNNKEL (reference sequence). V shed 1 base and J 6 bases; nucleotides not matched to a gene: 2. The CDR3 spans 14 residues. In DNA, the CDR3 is TGTGCCAGCAGCCAAGGACAGGGGGCCGCTGAAGCTTTCTTT. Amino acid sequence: CASSQGQGAAEAFF.

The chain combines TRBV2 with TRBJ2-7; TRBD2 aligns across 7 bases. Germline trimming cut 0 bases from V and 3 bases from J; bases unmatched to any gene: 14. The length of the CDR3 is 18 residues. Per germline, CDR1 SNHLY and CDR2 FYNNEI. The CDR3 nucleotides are TGTGCCAGCAGTGAAGCGCTTCTCCAACTCCGGGGGGACTACGAGCAGTACTTC. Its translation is CASSEALLQLRGDYEQYF.

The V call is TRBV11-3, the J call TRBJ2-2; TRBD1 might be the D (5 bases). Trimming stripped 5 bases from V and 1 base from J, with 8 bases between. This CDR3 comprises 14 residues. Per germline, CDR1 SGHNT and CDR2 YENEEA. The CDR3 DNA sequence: TGTGCCAGCAGCGGTACAGGGAACACCGGGGAGCTGTTTTTT. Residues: CASSGTGNTGELFF.

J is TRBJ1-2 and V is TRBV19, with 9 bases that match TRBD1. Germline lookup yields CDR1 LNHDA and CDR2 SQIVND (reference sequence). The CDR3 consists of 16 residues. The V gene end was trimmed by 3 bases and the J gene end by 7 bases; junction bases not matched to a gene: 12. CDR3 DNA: TGTGCCAGTAGTATGGCGGGACGTCGGACAGGGGTTGGCTACACCTTC. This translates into CASSMAGRRTGVGYTF.

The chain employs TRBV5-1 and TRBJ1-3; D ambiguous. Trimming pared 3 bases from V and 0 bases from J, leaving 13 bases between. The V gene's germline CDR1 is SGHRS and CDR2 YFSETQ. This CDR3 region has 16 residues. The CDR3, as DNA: TGCGCCAGCAGCTCAGGCTTCCCAGACTCTGGAAACACCATATATTTT. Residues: CASSSGFPDSGNTIYF.

CDR3 loop: CAWSTGTGVEKLFF. Written as DNA, the CDR3 is TGTGCCTGGTCGACCGGGACAGGGGTTGAAAAACTGTTTTTT. The chain combines TRBV30 with TRBJ1-4; 10 bases fit TRBD1. The V gene end was trimmed by 5 bases and the J gene end by 7 bases; junction bases not matched to a gene: 7. The CDR3 is made up of 14 amino acids. Germline CDR1 GTSNPN, CDR2 SVGIG (reference sequence).

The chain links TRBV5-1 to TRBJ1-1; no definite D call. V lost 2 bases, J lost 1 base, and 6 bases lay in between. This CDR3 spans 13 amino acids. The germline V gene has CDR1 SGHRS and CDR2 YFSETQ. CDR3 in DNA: TGCGCCAGCAGCTTTACAACGAACACTGAAGCTTTCTTT. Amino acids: CASSFTTNTEAFF.

Written as DNA, the CDR3 is TGCAGCGTTGAAGATCGGGGACAGGGAAACACCGGGGAGCTGTTTTTT. It encodes CSVEDRGQGNTGELFF. This chain uses TRBV29-1 with TRBJ2-2, with 9 bases aligning to TRBD1. Per germline, CDR1 SQVTM and CDR2 ANQGSEA. J lost 2 bases, V lost 0 bases, and 4 bases had no gene match. The CDR3 extends over 16 amino acids.

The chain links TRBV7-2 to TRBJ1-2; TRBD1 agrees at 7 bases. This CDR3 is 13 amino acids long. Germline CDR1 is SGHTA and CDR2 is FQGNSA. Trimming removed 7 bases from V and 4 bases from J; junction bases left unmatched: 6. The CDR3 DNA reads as TGTGCCAGCAACTCGGCAGGGGGCTATGGCTACACCTTC. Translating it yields CASNSAGGYGYTF. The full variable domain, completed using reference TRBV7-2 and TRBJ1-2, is GAGVSQSPSNKVTEKGKDVELRCDPISGHTALYWYRQSLGQGLEFLIYFQGNSAPDKSGLPSDRFSAERTGGSVSTLTIQRTQQEDSAVYLCASNSAGGYGYTFGSGTRLTVV.

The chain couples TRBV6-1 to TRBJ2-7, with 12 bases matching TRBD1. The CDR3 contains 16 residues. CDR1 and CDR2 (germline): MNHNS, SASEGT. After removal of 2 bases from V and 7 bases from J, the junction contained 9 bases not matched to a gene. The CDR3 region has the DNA TGTGCCAGCAGTGAAAGAGGTTGGGACAGGGGGCGGGAGCAGTACTTC. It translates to CASSERGWDRGREQYF.

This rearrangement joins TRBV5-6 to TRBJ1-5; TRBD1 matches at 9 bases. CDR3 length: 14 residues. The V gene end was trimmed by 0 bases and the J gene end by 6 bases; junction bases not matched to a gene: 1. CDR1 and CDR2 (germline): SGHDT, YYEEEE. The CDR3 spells CASSLGQGGQPQHF. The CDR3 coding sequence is TGTGCCAGCAGCTTGGGACAGGGGGGTCAGCCCCAGCATTTT. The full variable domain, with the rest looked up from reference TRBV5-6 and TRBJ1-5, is DAGVTQSPTHLIKTRGQQVTLRCSPKSGHDTVSWYQQALGQGPQFIFQYYEEEERQRGNFPDRFSGHQFPNYSSELNVNALLLGDSALYLCASSLGQGGQPQHFGDGTRLSIL.

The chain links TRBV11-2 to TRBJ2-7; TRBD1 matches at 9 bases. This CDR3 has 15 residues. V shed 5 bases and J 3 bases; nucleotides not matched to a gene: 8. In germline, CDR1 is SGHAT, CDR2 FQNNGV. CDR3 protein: CASSSHRGPNYEQYF. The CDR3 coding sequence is TGTGCCAGCAGCAGCCACAGGGGGCCTAACTACGAGCAGTACTTC.